This TCR beta chain was captured by sequencing in a study of multiple sclerosis patients with progressive multifocal leukoencephalopathy. Trimming stripped 0 bases from V and 7 bases from J, with 12 bases between. The CDR3 extends over 14 amino acids. Germline CDR1 is LNHNV and CDR2 is YYDKDF (reference sequence). Repertoires were generated with immunoSEQ multiplex PCR, while TCRdb's copy carries only in-frame clones and drops some. In the table there are some 31,000 clones, more than 85% of which are singletons. Findings and caveats of the study: Less diverse TRB repertoires were suggested in most PML patients.

As to time point: time of PML onset. PML in natalizumab-treated patients developed after between roughly 16 and 60 months of natalizumab therapy. The T3 samples were drawn when PML began. This clone has just one count. Antigen: not known. The sequencing here drew on PBMCs, taken from a patient treated with natalizumab. The clonotype was recovered from a human donor with progressive multifocal leukoencephalopathy. V usage is TRBV15 and J usage is TRBJ1-2, with D tentatively TRBD1 (5 bases). The CDR3 nucleotides read TGTGCCACCAGCAGAGATAGGGACCTCGGTGGCTACACCTTC. Residues: CATSRDRDLGGYTF. Full variable domain (remainder filled in from reference TRBV15 and TRBJ1-2): DAMVIQNPRYQVTQFGKPVTLSCSQTLNHNVMYWYQQKSSQAPKLLFHYYDKDFNNEADTPDNFQSRRPNTSFCFLDIRSPGLGDTAMYLCATSRDRDLGGYTFGSGTRLTVV.